This is a list of T cell receptor beta chains from one sample in a study of blood T cells in healthy people across ages. TCRdb re-derived calls from the 5' RACE reads in MiXCR, one entry per CDR3 protein. The data contain some 1.1 million distinct CDR3 sequences, 35% to 40% of them seen just once; the ten biggest clones take up around 13%. The sequenced material came from blood. Receptors originate from a young man in good health. Each CDR3 is given with its conserved first and last residue. A D gene is named only where the DNA matches it firmly. Expanded clones get a size class; other rows say once, few or many, or leave the size out.

CDR3 length	D gene	clone size	V gene	J gene	CDR3 DNA	CDR3 protein
15	-	-	TRBV27	TRBJ2-7	TGTGCCAGCAGTCCCCAGGGGCGGGTATACAATGAGCAGTACTTC	CASSPQGRVYNEQYF
15	TRBD1	-	TRBV14	TRBJ2-5	TGTGCCAGCAGCCGCGGGACAGGGATCTACAATGAGCAGTACTTC	CASSRGTGIYNEQYF
13	TRBD1	few	TRBV20-1	TRBJ1-4	TGCAGTGCCTACAGGGGGCGTTCGGAAAAACTGTTTTTT	CSAYRGRSEKLFF
15	-	-	TRBV5-1	TRBJ2-1	TGCGCCAGCAGCTTGGTTGCACCCGGTAACAATGAGCAGTTCTTC	CASSLVAPGNNEQFF
11	-	few	TRBV5-6	TRBJ1-2	TGTGCCAGCAGCTTGTTTGGTGGCTACACCTTC	CASSLFGGYTF
17	-	many	TRBV20-1	TRBJ1-2	TGCAGTGCTAAGAGATCCCGCACCGGGGGCGTCCTCTATGGCTACACCTTC	CSAKRSRTGGVLYGYTF
16	TRBD1	-	TRBV4-2	TRBJ2-7	TGTGCCAGCAGCCAAGATTCGGCAGGGGGCGGCTACGAGCAGTACTTC	CASSQDSAGGGYEQYF
15	-	-	TRBV10-3	TRBJ2-1	TGTGCCATCAGTGAGTCGAAGGGGACCCACAATGAGCAGTTCTTC	CAISESKGTHNEQFF
16	-	many	TRBV24-1	TRBJ2-3	TGTGCCACCAGTGATTTGACTTTTGGGGGGACAGATACGCAGTATTTT	CATSDLTFGGTDTQYF
14	-	-	TRBV20-1	TRBJ2-2	TGCAGTGCTAGAGATAAGAGGAACACCGGGGAGCTGTTTTTT	CSARDKRNTGELFF
14	-	-	TRBV10-3	TRBJ2-1	TGTGCCATCTCCCCTGGGAGCTCCTACAATGAGCAGTTCTTC	CAISPGSSYNEQFF
15	-	-	TRBV12-3/TRBV12-4	TRBJ2-5	TGTGCCAGCAGCCATCCATGGAGGGATCAAGAGACCAAGTACTTC	CASSHPWRDQETKYF
14	-	-	TRBV20-1	TRBJ2-5	TGCAGTGCTGGAAGTCTAGCGCCTCAAGAGACCCAGTACTTC	CSAGSLAPQETQYF
14	TRBD1	-	TRBV6-6	TRBJ1-2	TGTGCCAGCAGTTGGGACAGGGGGCCCAATGGCTACACCTTC	CASSWDRGPNGYTF
15	TRBD1	-	TRBV10-3	TRBJ1-2	TGTGCCATCAGTGAGAGTGACAGGGGGTTGCGTGGCTACACCTTC	CAISESDRGLRGYTF
17	-	few	TRBV7-2	TRBJ1-5	TGTGCCAGCAGCTTAAGGGACCCTACGAGAAGCAATCAGCCCCAGCATTTT	CASSLRDPTRSNQPQHF
18	-	few	TRBV21-1	TRBJ2-3	TGTGCCACCCTTAAAGGGACAGGGGGCTTCATTAGCACAGATACGCAGTATTTT	CATLKGTGGFISTDTQYF
13	-	-	TRBV5-6	TRBJ1-5	TGTGCCAGCAGTACGGCAGACAATCAGCCCCAGCATTTT	CASSTADNQPQHF
13	-	-	TRBV6-1	TRBJ1-5	TGTGCCAGCAGGCCAGGCAACAATCAGCCCCAGCATTTT	CASRPGNNQPQHF
13	-	few	TRBV2	TRBJ2-7	TGTGCCAGCAGTAACAGGGTAAGGAACGAGCAGTACTTC	CASSNRVRNEQYF
11	-	-	TRBV5-1	TRBJ1-1	TGCGCCAGCAGCTTGGGCGGGGGAACTTTCTTT	CASSLGGGTFF
15	-	-	TRBV30	TRBJ2-7	TGTGCCTGGAGTGTAAGTTACAGCGGTCCCTACGAGCAGTACTTC	CAWSVSYSGPYEQYF
15	-	once	TRBV5-1	TRBJ2-2	TGCGTCAGCAGCTTGAGTACACAAAACACCGGGGAGCTGTTTTTT	CVSSLSTQNTGELFF
14	-	few	TRBV11-2	TRBJ2-2	TGTGCCAGCAGCTTAGCAGCAGTTACCGGGGAGCTGTTTTTT	CASSLAAVTGELFF
15	-	-	TRBV12-3/TRBV12-4	TRBJ1-2	TGTGCCAGCAGATCGCCTTCGACAGGTCCCGATGGCTACACCTTC	CASRSPSTGPDGYTF
14	-	-	TRBV4-3	TRBJ1-6	TGCGCCAGCAGCCAAGATCATGAGAATTCACCCCTCCACTTT	CASSQDHENSPLHF
16	TRBD2	-	TRBV6-2/TRBV6-3	TRBJ2-7	TGTGCCAGCAGCCGACCACTAGCGGGGAGTTCAAACGAGCAGTACTTC	CASSRPLAGSSNEQYF
13	-	few	TRBV29-1	TRBJ2-3	TGCAGCGCAACAGGGCGAATCACAGATACGCAGTATTTT	CSATGRITDTQYF
14	-	-	TRBV4-3	TRBJ1-1	TGCGCCAGCAGCCAAGAATATATGAACACTGAAGCTTTCTTT	CASSQEYMNTEAFF
16	TRBD1	once	TRBV6-5	TRBJ2-2	TGTGCCAGCAGTTACTCCTTCCGGGACAGCACCGGGGAGCTGTTTTTT	CASSYSFRDSTGELFF
12	-	few	TRBV7-3	TRBJ2-1	TGTGCCAGCAGCTTTGAGGACAATGAGCAGTTCTTC	CASSFEDNEQFF
11	-	many	TRBV12-3/TRBV12-4	TRBJ1-2	TGTGCCAGCAGTTTGCTCTATGGCTACACCTTC	CASSLLYGYTF
12	-	-	TRBV20-1	TRBJ2-5	TGCAGTGCTAGGAGGGGTAACAATGAGCAGTACTTC	CSARRGNNEQYF
17	TRBD2	many	TRBV4-3	TRBJ2-1	TGCGCCAGCAGCCATGGGATAGCGGGGAGATTAGACAATGAGCAGTTCTTC	CASSHGIAGRLDNEQFF
16	TRBD1	few	TRBV2	TRBJ1-2	TGTGCCAGCAGACGAAGACGGGGGACAGATAACTATGGCTACACCTTC	CASRRRRGTDNYGYTF
17	TRBD2	few	TRBV5-1	TRBJ2-7	TGCGCCAGCAGCTTACGGACTAGCGGGGGGAGCTCCTACGAGCAGTACTTC	CASSLRTSGGSSYEQYF
12	-	-	TRBV5-1	TRBJ1-1	TGCGCCAGCAGCCCCGACAGCCCCAGGGCTTTCTTT	CASSPDSPRAFF
17	-	-	TRBV6-6	TRBJ2-3	TGTGCCAGCAGTTACTCTTTAGGCAGGTCGCTCACAGATACGCAGTATTTT	CASSYSLGRSLTDTQYF
14	-	-	TRBV20-1	TRBJ2-2	TGCAGTGCTAGAGATCGTAGGGGGAATCGGGAGCTGTTTTTT	CSARDRRGNRELFF
14	-	-	TRBV27	TRBJ1-1	TGTGCCAGCGGGTTGGCGCCCCCACACACTGAAGCTTTCTTT	CASGLAPPHTEAFF
16	-	few	TRBV5-1	TRBJ2-1	TGCGCCAGCAGCCCACGAGCCGCGGGGTCCTACAATGAGCAGTTCTTC	CASSPRAAGSYNEQFF